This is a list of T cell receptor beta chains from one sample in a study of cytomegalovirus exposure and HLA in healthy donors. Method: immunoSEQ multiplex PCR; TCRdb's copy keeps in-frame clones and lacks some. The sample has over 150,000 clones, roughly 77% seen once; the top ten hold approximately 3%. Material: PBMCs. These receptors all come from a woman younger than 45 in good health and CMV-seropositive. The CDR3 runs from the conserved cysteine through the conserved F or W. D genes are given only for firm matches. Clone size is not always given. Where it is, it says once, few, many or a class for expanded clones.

CDR3 protein: CASSQGLAGTDTQYF
CDR3 DNA: TGCGCCAGCAGCCAGGGTCTAGCGGGCACAGATACGCAGTATTTT
D gene: TRBD2
J gene: TRBJ2-3
V gene: TRBV5-1
clone size: NA

CDR3 protein: CASSRQESQPQHF
CDR3 DNA: TGTGCCAGCAGCCGACAGGAGAGCCAGCCCCAGCATTTT
D gene: NA
J gene: TRBJ1-5
V gene: TRBV6-1
clone size: many

CDR3 protein: CSSSGTGTGTFFLHEQYF
CDR3 DNA: TGTTCCAGCAGCGGAACCGGGACAGGGACTTTTTTCCTCCACGAGCAGTACTTC
D gene: TRBD1
J gene: TRBJ2-7
V gene: TRBV7-9
clone size: NA

CDR3 protein: CASSEGTRRDEQFF
CDR3 DNA: TGTGCCAGCAGTGAAGGGACTAGGAGAGATGAGCAGTTCTTC
D gene: TRBD2
J gene: TRBJ2-1
V gene: TRBV2
clone size: NA

CDR3 protein: CASILPGTGTYNEQFF
CDR3 DNA: TGTGCCAGCATCCTGCCGGGGACAGGGACCTACAATGAGCAGTTCTTC
D gene: TRBD1
J gene: TRBJ2-1
V gene: TRBV7-9
clone size: NA

CDR3 protein: CTSSHRDYEQYF
CDR3 DNA: TGCACCAGCAGCCACAGGGACTACGAGCAGTACTTC
D gene: NA
J gene: TRBJ2-7
V gene: TRBV1
clone size: NA

CDR3 protein: CASSPTGDYGYTF
CDR3 DNA: TGTGCCAGCAGCCCGACGGGGGATTATGGCTACACCTTC
D gene: NA
J gene: TRBJ1-2
V gene: TRBV7-9
clone size: NA

CDR3 protein: CASRYDREYDQPQHF
CDR3 DNA: TGTGCCAGCAGGTATGACAGGGAATACGATCAGCCCCAGCATTTT
D gene: TRBD1
J gene: TRBJ1-5
V gene: TRBV28
clone size: NA

CDR3 protein: CASSYDVGGNSYEQYF
CDR3 DNA: TGTGCCAGCAGTTACGACGTCGGAGGAAACTCCTACGAGCAGTACTTC
D gene: NA
J gene: TRBJ2-7
V gene: TRBV6-5
clone size: NA

CDR3 protein: CASSYGGRGTEAFF
CDR3 DNA: TGTGCCAGCAGTTACGGGGGCAGGGGCACTGAAGCTTTCTTT
D gene: NA
J gene: TRBJ1-1
V gene: TRBV6-5
clone size: NA

CDR3 protein: CASSPGLTQETQYF
CDR3 DNA: TGTGCCAGCTCACCAGGTCTAACCCAAGAGACCCAGTACTTC
D gene: NA
J gene: TRBJ2-5
V gene: TRBV18
clone size: NA

CDR3 protein: CASSPSSNTGELFF
CDR3 DNA: TGTGCCAGCAGCCCTAGTTCGAACACCGGGGAGCTGTTTTTT
D gene: NA
J gene: TRBJ2-2
V gene: TRBV14
clone size: NA

CDR3 protein: CATSRVRSSTDTQYF
CDR3 DNA: TGTGCCACCAGCAGAGTGCGATCGAGCACAGATACGCAGTATTTT
D gene: NA
J gene: TRBJ2-3
V gene: TRBV15
clone size: few

CDR3 protein: CASSQGVDQPQHF
CDR3 DNA: TGTGCCAGCTCACAGGGTGTGGATCAGCCCCAGCATTTT
D gene: NA
J gene: TRBJ1-5
V gene: TRBV6-6
clone size: NA

CDR3 protein: CASSGGYEQYF
CDR3 DNA: TGTGCCAGCAGTGGGGGGTACGAGCAGTACTTC
D gene: NA
J gene: TRBJ2-7
V gene: TRBV27
clone size: NA

CDR3 protein: CASRGTSGRAGELFF
CDR3 DNA: TGTGCCAGCAGGGGGACTAGCGGGCGGGCCGGGGAGCTGTTTTTT
D gene: TRBD2
J gene: TRBJ2-2
V gene: TRBV2
clone size: NA

CDR3 protein: CASSHGTNSYEQYF
CDR3 DNA: TGTGCCAGCAGCCATGGGACAAACTCCTACGAGCAGTACTTC
D gene: NA
J gene: TRBJ2-7
V gene: TRBV7-9
clone size: few

CDR3 protein: CASSWFSGSNTDTQYF
CDR3 DNA: TGCGCCAGCAGCTGGTTTAGCGGGAGTAATACAGATACGCAGTATTTT
D gene: TRBD2
J gene: TRBJ2-3
V gene: TRBV5-1
clone size: NA

CDR3 protein: CASSPGQGAGEQYF
CDR3 DNA: TGTGCCAGCAGTCCGGGACAGGGGGCGGGCGAGCAGTACTTC
D gene: TRBD1
J gene: TRBJ2-7
V gene: TRBV28
clone size: few

CDR3 protein: CASSRGTSGRGADTQYF
CDR3 DNA: TGTGCCAGCAGCCGTGGGACTAGCGGGAGGGGGGCAGATACGCAGTATTTT
D gene: TRBD2
J gene: TRBJ2-3
V gene: TRBV7-9
clone size: NA

CDR3 protein: CASSYSGPLEAFF
CDR3 DNA: TGTGCCAGCAGTTACTCGGGGCCACTCGAAGCTTTCTTT
D gene: NA
J gene: TRBJ1-1
V gene: TRBV6-5
clone size: few

CDR3 protein: CATLRYEQYF
CDR3 DNA: TGTGCCACCCTCCGTTACGAGCAGTACTTC
D gene: NA
J gene: TRBJ2-7
V gene: TRBV6-1
clone size: NA

CDR3 protein: CASSFRVVGPREQYF
CDR3 DNA: TGTGCCAGCAGCTTCAGGGTCGTTGGCCCTCGCGAGCAGTACTTC
D gene: NA
J gene: TRBJ2-7
V gene: TRBV5-6
clone size: NA

CDR3 protein: CASKRTGRLETQYF
CDR3 DNA: TGTGCCAGCAAGAGGACAGGGCGCCTGGAGACCCAGTACTTC
D gene: TRBD1
J gene: TRBJ2-5
V gene: TRBV6-5
clone size: NA

CDR3 protein: CASSLGLAGSYNEQFF
CDR3 DNA: TGTGCCAGCAGCCTGGGACTAGCGGGCTCCTACAATGAGCAGTTCTTC
D gene: TRBD2
J gene: TRBJ2-1
V gene: TRBV11-2
clone size: once

CDR3 protein: CASSKKSSGGNTGELFF
CDR3 DNA: TGTGCCAGCAGCAAAAAAAGTAGCGGGGGGAACACCGGGGAGCTGTTTTTT
D gene: TRBD2
J gene: TRBJ2-2
V gene: TRBV7-2
clone size: NA

CDR3 protein: CASSPGGPWEQYF
CDR3 DNA: TGTGCCAGCAGTCCCGGGGGACCTTGGGAGCAGTACTTC
D gene: NA
J gene: TRBJ2-7
V gene: TRBV27
clone size: NA

CDR3 protein: CASSIARLAGGGGELFF
CDR3 DNA: TGTGCCAGTAGTATAGCACGGCTAGCGGGAGGCGGCGGGGAGCTGTTTTTT
D gene: TRBD2
J gene: TRBJ2-2
V gene: TRBV19
clone size: NA

CDR3 protein: CASSKPGQGNNEKLFF
CDR3 DNA: TGTGCCAGCAGCAAACCGGGACAGGGTAACAATGAAAAACTGTTTTTT
D gene: TRBD1
J gene: TRBJ1-4
V gene: TRBV9
clone size: NA

CDR3 protein: CASSIGLSRDYEQYF
CDR3 DNA: TGTGCCAGTAGTATAGGCCTGTCCAGGGATTACGAGCAGTACTTC
D gene: NA
J gene: TRBJ2-7
V gene: TRBV19
clone size: NA

CDR3 protein: CASSQGRGDYGYTF
CDR3 DNA: TGTGCCAGCAGCCAGGGGAGGGGGGACTATGGCTACACCTTC
D gene: NA
J gene: TRBJ1-2
V gene: TRBV6-6
clone size: NA

CDR3 protein: CASSPFRQRETLYNEQFF
CDR3 DNA: TGTGCCAGCTCACCATTTCGGCAGCGGGAGACCCTCTACAATGAGCAGTTCTTC
D gene: TRBD2
J gene: TRBJ2-1
V gene: TRBV18
clone size: NA

CDR3 protein: CASSSRGSNQPQHF
CDR3 DNA: TGTGCCAGCAGTTCCAGGGGGAGCAATCAGCCCCAGCATTTT
D gene: TRBD1
J gene: TRBJ1-5
V gene: TRBV27
clone size: NA

CDR3 protein: CASSDGTGGFRETQYF
CDR3 DNA: TGTGCCAGCAGCGACGGGACAGGGGGCTTTAGGGAGACCCAGTACTTC
D gene: TRBD1
J gene: TRBJ2-5
V gene: TRBV9
clone size: NA

CDR3 protein: CASSPHGSHSYNEQFF
CDR3 DNA: TGCGCCAGCAGCCCCCACGGGAGCCACTCGTACAATGAGCAGTTCTTC
D gene: NA
J gene: TRBJ2-1
V gene: TRBV5-1
clone size: NA

CDR3 protein: CASSFTLEQYF
CDR3 DNA: TGTGCCAGCAGCTTCACTCTCGAGCAGTACTTC
D gene: NA
J gene: TRBJ2-7
V gene: TRBV7-9
clone size: once

CDR3 protein: CASSDYAYNEQFF
CDR3 DNA: TGTGCCAGCAGTGACTATGCCTACAATGAGCAGTTCTTC
D gene: NA
J gene: TRBJ2-1
V gene: TRBV25-1
clone size: NA

CDR3 protein: CAIAPGYNEQFF
CDR3 DNA: TGTGCCATTGCACCGGGTTACAATGAGCAGTTCTTC
D gene: NA
J gene: TRBJ2-1
V gene: TRBV15
clone size: NA

CDR3 protein: CASSKEGPSNYGYTF
CDR3 DNA: TGTGCCAGCAGCAAAGAGGGGCCAAGTAACTATGGCTACACCTTC
D gene: NA
J gene: TRBJ1-2
V gene: TRBV21-1
clone size: NA

CDR3 protein: CASSEVSGSTYEQYF
CDR3 DNA: TGTGCCAGCAGTGAGGTTAGCGGGAGTACCTACGAGCAGTACTTC
D gene: TRBD2
J gene: TRBJ2-7
V gene: TRBV25-1
clone size: NA

CDR3 protein: CASSRRSLRQGPGEQYF
CDR3 DNA: TGTGCCAGCAGCCGTAGGAGTTTGCGACAGGGTCCTGGGGAGCAGTACTTC
D gene: TRBD1
J gene: TRBJ2-7
V gene: TRBV14
clone size: NA

CDR3 protein: CASSSGLAGRNEQFF
CDR3 DNA: TGTGCCAGCAGTTCAGGACTAGCGGGGAGGAATGAGCAGTTCTTC
D gene: TRBD2
J gene: TRBJ2-1
V gene: TRBV28
clone size: NA

CDR3 protein: CASSQVGRAYEQFF
CDR3 DNA: TGTGCCAGCAGCCAAGTCGGGAGGGCGTATGAGCAGTTCTTC
D gene: TRBD2
J gene: TRBJ2-1
V gene: TRBV14
clone size: NA

CDR3 protein: CSSSADGGAYEQYF
CDR3 DNA: TGTTCCAGCAGCGCTGACGGGGGGGCCTACGAGCAGTACTTC
D gene: TRBD2
J gene: TRBJ2-7
V gene: TRBV7-9
clone size: NA

CDR3 protein: CASSQDLQVLNEKLFF
CDR3 DNA: TGCGCCAGCAGCCAAGATTTACAGGTGTTAAATGAAAAACTGTTTTTT
D gene: NA
J gene: TRBJ1-4
V gene: TRBV4-3
clone size: NA

CDR3 protein: CASSSSSGRGAYEQYF
CDR3 DNA: TGTGCCAGCAGTTCCTCTAGCGGGAGAGGGGCCTACGAGCAGTACTTC
D gene: TRBD2
J gene: TRBJ2-7
V gene: TRBV27
clone size: NA

CDR3 protein: CASSLTDTQYF
CDR3 DNA: TGTGCCAGCAGCCTCACAGATACGCAGTATTTT
D gene: NA
J gene: TRBJ2-3
V gene: TRBV5-4
clone size: NA

CDR3 protein: CASSLGLTNEKLFF
CDR3 DNA: TGTGCCAGCAGCCTCGGACTTACTAATGAAAAACTGTTTTTT
D gene: NA
J gene: TRBJ1-4
V gene: TRBV7-9
clone size: NA

CDR3 protein: CASSGTSDTEAFF
CDR3 DNA: TGTGCCAGCAGTGGGACAAGCGACACTGAAGCTTTCTTT
D gene: NA
J gene: TRBJ1-1
V gene: TRBV6-1
clone size: NA